The source of this T cell receptor (beta chain) is a study of PD-1 blockade in classical Hodgkin lymphoma. Overall study results and limits: The study reported lower baseline TCR diversity in newly diagnosed patients than in healthy donors.

Time point here: cycle 4 day 1 (C4D1), after six to seven weeks of nivolumab. Brentuximab vedotin exposure varied among the patients, all of whom had relapsed after autologous stem cell transplantation. This CDR3 is 12 amino acids long. The ends lost 6 bases at V and 4 bases at J; junction bases unmatched: 1. Germline V gene sequence: CDR1 LNHNV, CDR2 YYDKDF (reference sequence). The data were produced by immunoSEQ multiplex PCR, yet TCRdb's version contains in-frame clones alone and is incomplete. This table holds roughly 90,000 clones, about 83% found once. As concerns this clone: Its target is unknown. Other DNA sequences of this sample code for an identical CDR3.

The rearrangement links TRBV15 to TRBJ2-7; 9 bases map to TRBD1. The sequence was collected from a human donor with classical Hodgkin lymphoma. Material: peripheral blood mononuclear cells (PBMCs), obtained before the fourth cycle of nivolumab. CDR3 loop: CATSGQGYEQYF. The CDR3 region has the DNA TGTGCCACCAGTGGACAGGGGTACGAGCAGTACTTC.